Below, 15 T cell receptor beta chains from the same sample are listed, as sequenced in a study of cytomegalovirus exposure and HLA in healthy donors. The PCR was carried out with 60 Vbeta primers and 13 Jbeta primers. Only in-frame clones appear in the TCRdb table, and some are missing; sequencing was by immunoSEQ multiplex PCR. The sample has 100,000 or so clones, 70% to 75% seen once. Material: PBMCs. The receptors derive from a man aged 40-49 years in good health and CMV-seronegative.

This clone was seen only once. The gene calls are TRBV9 and TRBJ2-7, with TRBD1 matching 8 bases. Per the germline V gene, CDR1 is SGDLS and CDR2 is YYNGEE. This CDR3 contains 15 residues. The junction had 7 bases not matched to a gene; V was cut back by 0 bases and J by 5 bases. DNA of the CDR3: TGTGCCAGCAGCGTAGATCCGACAGGGGTACACGAGCAGTACTTC. Its translation is CASSVDPTGVHEQYF.

The chain recombines TRBV4-2 with TRBJ2-2; D possibly corresponds to TRBD1 (7 bases). Germline CDR1 and CDR2: LGHNA and YNFKEQ. The CDR3 extends over 16 amino acids. Trimming pared 5 bases from V and 6 bases from J, leaving 19 bases between. The CDR3 sequence: CASSFPQGGKAGELFF. The CDR3 nucleotides are TGTGCCAGCAGCTTCCCCCAGGGGGGAAAGGCCGGGGAGCTGTTTTTT.

V is TRBV30 and J is TRBJ2-7, with TRBD1 matching 8 bases. The CDR3 loop spans 14 amino acids. Germline CDR1 reads GTSNPN; CDR2 reads SVGIG (reference sequence). The junction had 7 bases not matched to a gene; V was cut back by 0 bases and J by 6 bases. The CDR3 DNA reads as TGTGCCTGGAGTGTATCTCAGGGGGCCTCCGAGCAGTACTTC. Protein: CAWSVSQGASEQYF. Complete variable domain (other parts from reference TRBV30 and TRBJ2-7): SQTIHQWPATLVQPVGSPLSLECTVEGTSNPNLYWYRQAAGRGLQLLFYSVGIGQISSEVPQNLSASRPQDRQFILSSKKLLLSDSGFYLCAWSVSQGASEQYFGPGTRLTVT.

As for this clone: An end of the junction differs from the germline gene, which may be a read error. The chain recombines TRBV7-9 with TRBJ1-4; 9 bases are shared with TRBD1. Germline CDR1 and CDR2: SEHNR and FQNEAQ (reference sequence). The CDR3 totals 14 residues. CDR3 coding DNA: TGTTCCAGCAGCCCACAGGGGGCAGTTGAAAAACTGTTTTTT. As protein: CSSSPQGAVEKLFF.

V gene TRBV7-2 combines with J gene TRBJ2-6; TRBD1 aligns across 7 bases. Trimming took 10 bases from V and 2 from J; bases not matched to a gene: 5. The CDR3 totals 14 residues. Per the germline V gene, CDR1 is SGHTA and CDR2 is FQGNSA. The CDR3 here is CAIDRGPGANVLTF. The CDR3 DNA reads as TGTGCCATCGATAGGGGGCCTGGGGCCAACGTCCTGACTTTC.

This clone has a single count. CDR3 protein: CASSGKTGPPEAFF. For the CDR3, the DNA is TGTGCCAGCAGCGGGAAGACAGGGCCCCCTGAAGCTTTCTTT. This rearrangement joins TRBV9 to TRBJ1-1; 7 bases align to TRBD1. The CDR3 contains 14 residues. The V segment lost 3 bases and the J segment 6 bases; nucleotides outside the gene matches: 8. Germline loops: CDR1 SGDLS, CDR2 YYNGEE.

The V gene is TRBV2, the J gene TRBJ2-7; D is unresolved. V lost 4 bases and J lost 0, with 10 bases in between. This CDR3 spans 14 amino acids. Germline V gene sequence: CDR1 SNHLY, CDR2 FYNNEI. CDR3 loop: CASSGIAVSYEQYF. The CDR3 DNA follows: TGTGCCAGCAGTGGAATAGCTGTCTCCTACGAGCAGTACTTC.

This clone was detected only a few times. V is TRBV16 and J is TRBJ2-1; D perhaps matches TRBD1 (5 bases). V was trimmed by 1 base and J by 6 bases, leaving 7 bases between them. Germline values: CDR1 KGHSY, CDR2 FQNENV. The CDR3 covers 13 residues. CDR3 coding DNA: TGTGCCAGCAGCCAATTAAGGGGCAATGAGCAGTTCTTC. Translating it yields CASSQLRGNEQFF.

The chain links TRBV9 to TRBJ2-3; 9 bases are a match to TRBD2. Germline lookup yields CDR1 SGDLS and CDR2 YYNGEE. The CDR3 has 17 amino acids. V was pared by 4 bases and J by 4 bases, with 13 bases of the junction left unmatched. The CDR3 protein is CASSTKTSGWGADTQYF. CDR3 bases: TGTGCCAGCAGCACAAAGACTAGCGGATGGGGGGCAGATACGCAGTATTTT.

The CDR3: CASGVGAGEIIMEQFF. The CDR3, as DNA: TGTGCCAGTGGTGTTGGAGCGGGGGAGATAATCATGGAGCAGTTCTTC. The rearrangement uses TRBV9 and TRBJ2-1; 8 bases align to TRBD2. The CDR3 consists of 16 residues. Germline assignment: CDR1 SGDLS and CDR2 YYNGEE. V dropped 8 bases and J dropped 10; count of bases not matched to a gene: 20.

This clone appeared once. This chain links TRBV5-1 with TRBJ2-5; TRBD2 aligns across 10 bases. Germline CDR1 SGHRS, CDR2 YFSETQ. Trimming at V came to 7 bases and at J to 4 bases, leaving 16 bases not matched to a gene. This CDR3 region has 17 residues. The CDR3 sequence is CASGPGTSGRAVETQYF. The CDR3 DNA reads as TGCGCCAGCGGGCCTGGGACGAGCGGGAGGGCCGTAGAGACCCAGTACTTC.

The chain carries TRBV10-3 and TRBJ1-1; 7 bases align to TRBD1. Germline V gene data show CDR1 as ENHRY and CDR2 as SYGVKD. The V gene end was trimmed by 9 bases and the J gene end by 2 bases; junction bases not matched to a gene: 12. The CDR3 has 15 residues. In nucleotides, the CDR3 is TGTGCCATTCTATCATTGACAGGGCGCAACACTGAAGCTTTCTTT. Its translation: CAILSLTGRNTEAFF.

V and J are TRBV9 and TRBJ2-1; a possible D gene is TRBD1 (6 bases). The CDR3 has 17 residues. Trimming removed 4 bases from V and 0 bases from J, with 17 bases in between. From germline, CDR1 is SGDLS and CDR2 YYNGEE. CDR3 nucleotides: TGTGCCAGCAGCACCCAGGACAGAGTGAGCTCCTACAATGAGCAGTTCTTC. Encoded protein: CASSTQDRVSSYNEQFF.

J is TRBJ1-2 and V is TRBV4-1, with D possibly being TRBD1 (6 bases). With 0 bases removed from V and 6 bases from J, the gap between germline ends came to 11 bases. CDR3 size: 14 residues. Germline assignment: CDR1 MGHRA and CDR2 YSYEKL. The CDR3 nucleotides are TGCGCCAGCAGCCAAGAGAGAGGGGGTGATGGCTACACCTTC. Translated, it gives CASSQERGGDGYTF.

This clone was picked up one time. The V and J genes are TRBV11-3 and TRBJ2-3; D is possibly TRBD2 (5 bases). The V gene lost 0 bases and the J gene lost 2 bases, with 9 bases spanning the gap. Per the germline V gene, CDR1 is SGHNT and CDR2 is YENEEA. The CDR3 extends over 15 amino acids. Here the CDR3 reads CASSLDSSLTDTQYF. CDR3 coding DNA: TGTGCCAGCAGCTTAGATTCTAGCCTCACAGATACGCAGTATTTT. Full variable domain (rest looked up from reference TRBV11-3 and TRBJ2-3): EAGVVQSPRYKIIEKKQPVAFWCNPISGHNTLYWYLQNLGQGPELLIRYENEEAVDDSQLPKDRFSAERLKGVDSTLKIQPAELGDSAVYLCASSLDSSLTDTQYFGPGTRLTVL.